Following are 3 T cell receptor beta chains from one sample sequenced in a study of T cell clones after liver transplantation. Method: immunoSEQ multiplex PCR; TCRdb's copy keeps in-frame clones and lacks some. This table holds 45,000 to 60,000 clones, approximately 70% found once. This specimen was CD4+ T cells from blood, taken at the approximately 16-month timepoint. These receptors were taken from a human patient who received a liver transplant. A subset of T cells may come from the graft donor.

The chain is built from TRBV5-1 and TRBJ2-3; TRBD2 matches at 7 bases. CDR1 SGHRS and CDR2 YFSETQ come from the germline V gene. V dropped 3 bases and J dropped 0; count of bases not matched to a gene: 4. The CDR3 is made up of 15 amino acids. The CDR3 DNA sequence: TGCGCCAGCAGCTCTCTAGCGGCTAGCACAGATACGCAGTATTTT. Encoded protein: CASSSLAASTDTQYF.

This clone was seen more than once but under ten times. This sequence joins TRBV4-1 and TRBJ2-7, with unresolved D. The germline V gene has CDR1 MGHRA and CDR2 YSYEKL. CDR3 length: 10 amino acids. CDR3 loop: CASSQGHLIV. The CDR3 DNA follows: TGCGCCAGCAGCCAAGGACACCTCATCGTC.

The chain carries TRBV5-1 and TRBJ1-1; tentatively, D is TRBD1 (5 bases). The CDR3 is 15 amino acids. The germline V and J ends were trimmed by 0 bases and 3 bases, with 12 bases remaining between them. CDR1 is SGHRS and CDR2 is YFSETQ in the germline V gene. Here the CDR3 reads CASSLEPGVDTEAFF. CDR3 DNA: TGCGCCAGCAGCTTGGAACCGGGGGTTGACACTGAAGCTTTCTTT.